This TCR beta chain stems from a study of T cell repertoires in cytomegalovirus infection. General study points: Cumulative frequency of public TCR beta families picked out carriers of CMV plus the relevant HLA. Predominance within the ex vivo response was attributable to HLA-C-restricted CMV-specific TCR beta clonotypes.

V lost 0 bases, J lost 8 bases, and 13 bases lay in between. There are 14 residues in the CDR3. Germline CDR1 and CDR2: LGHNA and YNFKEQ. TCRdb re-analysed the reads in MiXCR, keeping a single row per CDR3 protein. The sample consists of 150,000 to 200,000 distinct CDR3 sequences, approximately 30% of them appearing once. This clonotype was seen a handful of times. Its antigen is unidentified. The material sequenced was PBMCs. The source of this sequence is a human donor in good health (CMV status not recorded). Some clones in this sample may be carry-over from other donors' samples. This sequence joins TRBV4-2 and TRBJ1-1; the D is unclear. Here the CDR3 reads CASSQDRGVLEAFF. The DNA for the CDR3 is TGTGCCAGCAGCCAAGATCGCGGGGTGTTGGAAGCTTTCTTT.